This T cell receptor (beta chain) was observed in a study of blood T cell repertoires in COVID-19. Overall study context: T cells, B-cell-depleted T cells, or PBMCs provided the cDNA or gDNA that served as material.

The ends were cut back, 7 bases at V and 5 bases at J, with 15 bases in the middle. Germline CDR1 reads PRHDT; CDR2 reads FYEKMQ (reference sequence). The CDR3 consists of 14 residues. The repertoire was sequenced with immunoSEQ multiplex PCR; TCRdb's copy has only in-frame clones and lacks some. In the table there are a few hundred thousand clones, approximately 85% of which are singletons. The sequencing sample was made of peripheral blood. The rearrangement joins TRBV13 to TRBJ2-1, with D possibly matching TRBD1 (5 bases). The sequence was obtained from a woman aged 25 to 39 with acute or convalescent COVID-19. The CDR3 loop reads CASTFRGSNNEQFF. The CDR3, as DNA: TGTGCCAGCACCTTTAGGGGATCGAACAATGAGCAGTTCTTC.